These 25 T cell receptor beta chains share one sample of origin, sequenced in a study of shared T cell receptors in the human thymus. Measured with immunoSEQ multiplex PCR; TCRdb has only the in-frame clones, and not every one. The sample carries hundreds of thousands of clones, 85% to 95% recorded once. Specimen: thymocytes. These receptors were collected from a human donor.

The chain employs TRBV7-9 and TRBJ2-2; 8 bases fit TRBD2. V was clipped by 5 bases and J by 2 bases; unmatched bases: 10. CDR1 and CDR2 from the germline V gene are SEHNR and FQNEAQ (reference sequence). This CDR3 has 17 residues. CDR3 sequence (DNA): TGTGCCAGCAGCCTCAAAATAGCGGGATCTAACACCGGGGAGCTGTTTTTT. Translated: CASSLKIAGSNTGELFF.

The rearrangement joins TRBV5-6 to TRBJ2-7; 7 bases agree with TRBD1. Germline CDR1 is SGHDT and CDR2 is YYEEEE. The CDR3 has 15 residues. The V gene end was trimmed by 2 bases and the J gene end by 0 bases; junction bases not matched to a gene: 5. CDR3 coding DNA: TGTGCCAGCAGCTTAATACAGGGGAGCTCCTACGAGCAGTACTTC. Its translation: CASSLIQGSSYEQYF.

This chain links TRBV5-1 with TRBJ1-2; a weak D match, TRBD1 (6 bases). Trimming removed 4 bases from V and 4 bases from J, with 17 bases in between. Germline V CDR1 and CDR2: SGHRS, YFSETQ. This CDR3 has 15 residues. The CDR3 DNA follows: TGCGCCAGCAGCCCGCCGGGGGCGCCTCCCTATGGCTACACCTTC. This gives the protein CASSPPGAPPYGYTF.

The genes are TRBV5-1 and TRBJ1-1; 9 nucleotides line up with TRBD1. The CDR3 loop spans 17 amino acids. Trimming cost V 0 bases and J 6 bases; bases outside gene matches: 12. Per the germline V gene, CDR1 is SGHRS and CDR2 is YFSETQ. DNA of the CDR3: TGCGCCAGCAGCTTGGCCGGGACAGGGCCCCCTTTGGCTGAAGCTTTCTTT. Protein: CASSLAGTGPPLAEAFF.

The genes are TRBV7-9 and TRBJ2-3; TRBD2 aligns across 8 bases. The CDR3 is made up of 15 amino acids. Looked up from germline, CDR1 is SEHNR and CDR2 is FQNEAQ (reference sequence). V shed 5 bases, J shed 8 bases, and the junction held 12 bases outside the gene matches. The CDR3 region is CASSPATSVGGTQYF. For the CDR3, the DNA is TGTGCCAGCAGCCCCGCGACTAGCGTCGGCGGTACGCAGTATTTT.

The V call is TRBV28, the J call TRBJ2-2; no definite D call. This CDR3 is 16 amino acids long. V was trimmed by 3 bases and J by 2 bases, leaving 13 bases between them. The germline CDR1 and CDR2 sequences are MDHEN and SYDVKM. CDR3 sequence: CASSFRQVGNTGELFF. CDR3 coding DNA: TGTGCCAGCAGTTTCAGGCAGGTGGGCAACACCGGGGAGCTGTTTTTT. Complete variable domain (other parts from reference TRBV28 and TRBJ2-2): DVKVTQSSRYLVKRTGEKVFLECVQDMDHENMFWYRQDPGLGLRLIYFSYDVKMKEKGDIPEGYSVSREKKERFSLILESASTNQTSMYLCASSFRQVGNTGELFFGEGSRLTVL.

This CDR3 is CASSGPRGNEKLFF. DNA of the CDR3: TGTGCCAGCAGTGGACCACGCGGTAATGAAAAACTGTTTTTT. This rearrangement joins TRBV25-1 to TRBJ1-4; no reliable D call. V lost 4 bases to trimming and J lost 4 bases, with 10 bases between them. Looked up from germline, CDR1 is MGHDK and CDR2 is SYGVNS. There are 14 residues in the CDR3.

The chain has TRBV11-2 and TRBJ2-7; 7 bases line up with TRBD2. Germline loops: CDR1 SGHAT, CDR2 FQNNGV. The V gene end was trimmed by 5 bases and the J gene end by 2 bases; junction bases not matched to a gene: 9. This CDR3 has 15 amino acids. CDR3 bases: TGTGCCAGCAGCAATTACGGGACTACAACCTACGAGCAGTACTTC. This codes for CASSNYGTTTYEQYF.

The rearrangement joins TRBV7-6 to TRBJ2-4; the D is unclear. The CDR3 loop spans 16 amino acids. Germline loops: CDR1 SGHVS, CDR2 FNYEAQ. With 5 bases removed from V and 0 bases from J, the gap between germline ends came to 14 bases. For the CDR3, the DNA is TGTGCCAGCAGCCCACGAGGTGGGGTAGCCAAAAACATTCAGTACTTC. Amino acids: CASSPRGGVAKNIQYF. The entire variable domain, with the rest obtained from reference TRBV7-6 and TRBJ2-4, is as follows: GAGVSQSPRYKVTKRGQDVALRCDPISGHVSLYWYRQALGQGPEFLTYFNYEAQQDKSGLPNDRFSAERPEGSISTLTIQRTEQRDSAMYRCASSPRGGVAKNIQYFGAGTRLSVL.

The V call is TRBV18, the J call TRBJ2-7; TRBD2 matches at 10 bases. With V trimmed by 3 bases and J by 0 bases, 11 bases remained unmatched. The germline gives CDR1 KGHSH, CDR2 LQKENI. The CDR3 loop spans 18 amino acids. Written as DNA, the CDR3 is TGTGCCAGCTCACCCCGGGGACTAGCGAACCGAGACTCCTACGAGCAGTACTTC. Translation: CASSPRGLANRDSYEQYF.

The V call is TRBV11-2, the J call TRBJ1-2; D perhaps matches TRBD1 (5 bases). CDR1 is SGHAT, CDR2 FQNNGV, per germline. V lost 6 bases and J 0 bases, leaving 17 bases between the germline ends. The CDR3 length is 16 residues. The CDR3 bases are TGTGCCAGCAGTCCTAAAGGGGCCCTAGCTAACTATGGCTACACCTTC. Translation: CASSPKGALANYGYTF.

The chain is built from TRBV4-1 and TRBJ2-4, with TRBD1 matching over 7 bases. CDR1 is MGHRA, CDR2 YSYEKL, per germline. CDR3 size: 17 residues. V shed 0 bases, J shed 6 bases, and the junction held 11 bases outside the gene matches. This chain's CDR3 is CASSQEPLPGQRNIQYF. As DNA, the CDR3 is TGCGCCAGCAGCCAAGAACCTCTCCCGGGACAGAGAAACATTCAGTACTTC.

The gene calls are TRBV27 and TRBJ1-1; a weak D match, TRBD1 (5 bases). CDR3 length: 13 residues. The germline V gene encodes CDR1 MNHEY and CDR2 SMNVEV (reference sequence). V was trimmed by 0 bases and J by 10 bases, leaving 12 bases between them. The CDR3 loop is CASSLSRGGGAFF. The CDR3 DNA reads TGTGCCAGCAGTTTATCGAGAGGTGGGGGAGCTTTCTTT.

The chain uses TRBV5-4 and TRBJ1-3; D possibly corresponds to TRBD1 (6 bases). Germline assignment: CDR1 SGHNT and CDR2 YYREEE (reference sequence). Trimming removed 4 bases from V and 6 bases from J, with 11 bases in between. This CDR3 is built from 13 residues. For the CDR3, the DNA is TGTGCCAGCAGCCCTCGACAGGCAAACACCATATATTTT. Residues: CASSPRQANTIYF.

The J gene is TRBJ1-5, the V gene TRBV28, with 7 bases fitting TRBD1. The CDR3 covers 21 residues. With V trimmed by 5 bases and J by 0 bases, 22 bases remained unmatched. Germline CDR1 is MDHEN and CDR2 is SYDVKM. The CDR3 sequence: CASSLPLDPGTERYSNQPQHF. CDR3 DNA: TGTGCCAGCAGTCTTCCTCTAGATCCCGGGACAGAAAGGTATAGCAATCAGCCCCAGCATTTT.

V usage is TRBV19 and J usage is TRBJ2-2; D uncertain. The CDR3 is made up of 14 amino acids. In germline, CDR1 is LNHDA, CDR2 SQIVND (reference sequence). V dropped 5 bases and J dropped 6 bases, with 13 bases sitting between them. The CDR3 loop reads CASSRVSGAGELFF. CDR3 in DNA: TGTGCCAGTAGTCGAGTGAGTGGTGCCGGGGAGCTGTTTTTT.

The chain carries TRBV27 and TRBJ2-3; D is unresolved. V was pared by 6 bases and J by 7 bases, with 11 bases between. This CDR3 is built from 12 residues. CDR1 and CDR2 from the germline V gene are MNHEY and SMNVEV (reference sequence). As DNA, the CDR3 is TGTGCCAGCAGCGATCAAGCACATACGCAGTATTTT. It specifies CASSDQAHTQYF.

CDR3 nucleotides: TGTGCCAGCAGCCGATTAAGACTAGCGGGAGGGCCTAATAAAGATACGCAGTATTTT. Its translation is CASSRLRLAGGPNKDTQYF. The J gene is TRBJ2-3, the V gene TRBV14; 14 nucleotides line up with TRBD2. The CDR3 loop spans 19 amino acids. V was pared by 4 bases and J by 5 bases, with 14 bases of the junction left unmatched. CDR1 is SGHDN, CDR2 FVKESK, per germline.

As DNA, the CDR3 is TGCGCCAGCAGCTTTGGGACTAGCGGGAGGGCCAGCCTGCAGTACTTC. This gives the protein CASSFGTSGRASLQYF. The rearrangement links TRBV5-1 to TRBJ2-7, with 16 bases aligning to TRBD2. Germline CDR1 is SGHRS and CDR2 is YFSETQ. The CDR3 length is 16 residues. V trimming: 2 bases; J trimming: 9 bases; junction bases outside the gene matches: 8.

This clone was counted only a few times. V is TRBV5-8 and J is TRBJ1-5; 9 positions agree with TRBD1. The V gene end was trimmed by 4 bases and the J gene end by 2 bases; junction bases not matched to a gene: 4. CDR1 SGHTS and CDR2 YDEGEE come from the germline V gene. The CDR3 sequence is 15 residues long. CDR3 DNA: TGTGCCAGCAGCACCCGGGACAGGGGCAATCAGCCCCAGCATTTT. Translating gives CASSTRDRGNQPQHF.

The chain links TRBV27 to TRBJ2-7; possible D gene TRBD1, 6 bases. The CDR3 covers 16 residues. Trimming took 6 bases from V and 3 from J, leaving 21 bases between them. Germline values: CDR1 MNHEY, CDR2 SMNVEV (reference sequence). CDR3 region: CASSPSHRQERYEQYF. The CDR3 DNA is TGTGCCAGCAGCCCAAGCCACCGACAGGAGCGCTACGAGCAGTACTTC.

The gene calls are TRBV1 and TRBJ2-1; the D segment call TRBD2 is taken from the table without a DNA check. TRBV1 represents a pseudogene. The CDR3 is 19 amino acids. The CDR3: CTSSQDSSGRASSYNEQFF. CDR3 nucleotide sequence: TGCACCAGCAGCCAAGATAGTAGCGGGAGGGCCTCCTCCTACAATGAGCAGTTCTTC.

This chain uses TRBV7-9 with TRBJ2-6, with TRBD2 as a possible D gene (6 bases). This CDR3 spans 19 amino acids. V lost 5 bases and J lost 0, with 20 bases in between. Germline V gives CDR1 SEHNR, CDR2 FQNEAQ (reference sequence). The CDR3 here is CASSPRRGPHHSGANVLTF. Written as DNA, the CDR3 is TGTGCCAGCAGCCCCCGGAGGGGTCCGCACCACTCTGGGGCCAACGTCCTGACTTTC. The variable domain in full, with the rest retrieved from reference TRBV7-9 and TRBJ2-6, is DTGVSQNPRHKITKRGQNVTFRCDPISEHNRLYWYRQTLGQGPEFLTYFQNEAQLEKSRLLSDRFSAERPKGSFSTLEIQRTEQGDSAMYLCASSPRRGPHHSGANVLTFGAGSRLTVL.

The V gene is TRBV9, the J gene TRBJ1-2; 7 bases are shared with TRBD1. The germline V gene encodes CDR1 SGDLS and CDR2 YYNGEE. Trimming removed 4 bases from V and 10 bases from J; junction bases left unmatched: 10. This CDR3 is built from 13 residues. CDR3 sequence (DNA): TGTGCCAGCAGCCCCCGGGACAGTACACCCTACACCTTC. Encoded protein: CASSPRDSTPYTF.

V gene TRBV18 combines with J gene TRBJ2-3; D is possibly TRBD2 (5 bases). With 0 bases removed from V and 5 bases from J, the gap between germline ends came to 12 bases. This CDR3 spans 15 amino acids. From germline, CDR1 is KGHSH and CDR2 LQKENI. The CDR3 sequence is CASSPPAGSKDTQYF. CDR3 DNA: TGTGCCAGCTCACCACCGGCGGGTTCAAAAGATACGCAGTATTTT.